Listed here are 30 T cell receptor beta chains from one sample, sequenced in a study of identical twins. TCRdb re-called the 5' RACE reads through MiXCR, storing one row per CDR3 protein. The sample records about 520,000 distinct CDR3 sequences, roughly a fifth being singletons. The sample also formed part of further work on T cells expressing NK-cell markers.

The sample was CD4+ T cells sorted from blood. The receptors were gathered from a woman between 18 and 29 years old in good health.

J is TRBJ2-1 and V is TRBV7-9, with 7 bases aligning to TRBD2. CDR3 length equals 15 residues. V shed 1 base and J 12 bases; nucleotides not matched to a gene: 12. Germline CDR1 SEHNR, CDR2 FQNEAQ (reference sequence). Here the CDR3 reads CASSLESRMGGRQFF. For the CDR3, the DNA is TGTGCCAGCAGCTTAGAGTCACGAATGGGAGGGCGGCAGTTCTTC.

This clonotype has only a few counts. The chain links TRBV7-2 to TRBJ2-1, with 7 bases aligning to TRBD2. The CDR3 covers 15 residues. Germline lookup yields CDR1 SGHTA and CDR2 FQGNSA. Losses at the gene ends were 2 bases for V and 1 base for J; bases not matched to a gene: 2. Written as DNA, the CDR3 is TGTGCCAGCAGCTTAAGCGGGGAATCCTACAATGAGCAGTTCTTC. Translated: CASSLSGESYNEQFF.

This clonotype was seen a few times. This chain joins TRBV20-1 and TRBJ2-7; D is unresolved. The CDR3 sequence is 12 residues long. V lost 3 bases and J lost 3, with 9 bases in between. CDR1 is DFQATT, CDR2 SNEGSKA, per germline (reference sequence). This chain's CDR3 is CSARETHYEQYF. The CDR3 coding sequence is TGCAGTGCTAGGGAGACCCACTACGAGCAGTACTTC.

V gene TRBV18 combines with J gene TRBJ2-5, with D possibly being TRBD1 or TRBD2 (5 bases each). This CDR3 is built from 17 residues. Germline V CDR1 and CDR2: KGHSH, LQKENI. Between the trimmed V and J ends, which lost 2 bases and 5 bases, there was a span of 21 bases. The CDR3: CASSPYKGPSNTETQYF. In DNA form, the CDR3 reads TGTGCCAGCTCACCATATAAGGGACCATCAAACACCGAGACCCAGTACTTC. Filled out from reference TRBV18 and TRBJ2-5, the complete variable domain reads NAGVMQNPRHLVRRRGQEARLRCSPMKGHSHVYWYRQLPEEGLKFMVYLQKENIIDESGMPKERFSAEFPKEGPSILRIQQVVRGDSAAYFCASSPYKGPSNTETQYFGPGTRLLVL.

This clonotype was counted a few times. The chain couples TRBV12-3 or TRBV12-4 to TRBJ2-2; D is unclear. The CDR3 is 13 residues long. V was shortened by 7 bases and J by 4 bases, with 10 bases between the two germline ends. DNA of the CDR3: TGTGCCAGCACACCTGCCCCCACCGGGGAGCTGTTTTTT. It specifies CASTPAPTGELFF.

A few counts support this clonotype. This chain connects TRBV20-1 to TRBJ1-1; TRBD1 matches 8 bases. With V trimmed by 4 bases and J by 4 bases, 5 bases remained unmatched. Germline CDR1 is DFQATT and CDR2 is SNEGSKA (reference sequence). This CDR3 is 13 amino acids long. CDR3 sequence (DNA): TGCAGTGCTAAGGCAGGGGGCGGCACTGAAGCTTTCTTT. Its protein is CSAKAGGGTEAFF.

The rearrangement joins TRBV6-2 or TRBV6-3 to TRBJ2-3; 7 nucleotides match TRBD2. Germline CDR1 MNHEY, CDR2 SVGEGT. The V and J ends lost 5 bases and 8 bases, in that order; junction bases with no gene match: 10. CDR3 length: 14 amino acids. The DNA of the CDR3 is TGTGCCAGCAGTCCGGTAGGCGGGGAGGGTACGCAGTATTTT. This translates into CASSPVGGEGTQYF.

This clonotype showed up many times. Here the CDR3 reads CSARVLAGTDTQYF. Here the CDR3 DNA reads TGCAGTGCTAGAGTTCTAGCAGGCACAGATACGCAGTATTTT. V gene TRBV20-1 combines with J gene TRBJ2-3, with D perhaps matching TRBD2 (5 bases). This CDR3 region has 14 residues. Trimming shortened V by 1 base and J by 1 base, and 9 bases separated the two germline ends. Germline-derived CDR1 and CDR2 are DFQATT and SNEGSKA (reference sequence).

There are a few counts of this clonotype. The rearrangement joins TRBV15 to TRBJ1-1, with D unclear. Trimming shortened V by 3 bases and J by 2 bases, and 13 bases separated the two germline ends. The CDR3 has 15 residues. Germline V gives CDR1 LNHNV, CDR2 YYDKDF (reference sequence). The CDR3 is CATSRDGNHNTEAFF. In DNA, the CDR3 is TGTGCCACCAGCAGGGACGGGAACCATAACACTGAAGCTTTCTTT.

The rearrangement joins TRBV29-1 to TRBJ1-5, with D uncertain. The CDR3 has 13 residues. Germline CDR1 and CDR2: SQVTM and ANQGSEA. V dropped 6 bases and J dropped 6 bases, with 15 bases sitting between them. CDR3: CSVARGLGQPQHF. The CDR3 DNA follows: TGCAGCGTGGCCCGAGGGCTCGGTCAGCCCCAGCATTTT.

The chain employs TRBV5-1 and TRBJ2-2, with D unclear. Germline V CDR1 and CDR2: SGHRS, YFSETQ. V was clipped by 2 bases and J by 8 bases, with 13 bases between them. This CDR3 has 14 residues. The CDR3 sequence is CASSFGHATGELFF. The CDR3 coding sequence is TGCGCCAGCAGCTTCGGCCATGCGACGGGGGAGCTGTTTTTT.

This clonotype was detected only a few times. The chain uses TRBV14 and TRBJ2-7; 7 bases are shared with TRBD1. V was pared by 4 bases and J by 3 bases, with 12 bases of the junction left unmatched. Germline values: CDR1 SGHDN, CDR2 FVKESK. The CDR3 runs to 16 residues. Here the CDR3 reads CASSLSTGRSDYEQYF. CDR3 DNA sequence: TGTGCCAGCAGCCTTTCGACAGGGCGATCCGACTACGAGCAGTACTTC.

This chain links TRBV25-1 with TRBJ2-7; TRBD1 matches at 9 bases. The germline CDR1 and CDR2 sequences are MGHDK and SYGVNS. This CDR3 region has 18 residues. V lost 4 bases, J lost 5 bases, and 18 bases stayed unmatched. The CDR3 DNA is TGTGCCAGCAGTGGGACAGGGGCGAAAACGCCTATTGAGGACGAGCAGTACTTC. It is translated as CASSGTGAKTPIEDEQYF.

This clonotype appeared a few times. V usage is TRBV5-1 and J usage is TRBJ1-1; D possibly corresponds to TRBD1 (6 bases). Trimming cost V 1 base and J 4 bases, with 14 bases left between them. This CDR3 has 15 residues. The germline V gene encodes CDR1 SGHRS and CDR2 YFSETQ. The CDR3 sequence is CASSLSAGESTEAFF. As DNA, the CDR3 is TGCGCCAGCAGCTTGTCTGCAGGGGAGAGCACTGAAGCTTTCTTT.

This chain joins TRBV11-3 and TRBJ1-6, with unresolved D. Germline V gene sequence: CDR1 SGHNT, CDR2 YENEEA. The CDR3 spans 14 residues. Trimming shortened V by 1 base and J by 4 bases, and 5 bases separated the two germline ends. The CDR3 loop is CASSLAGYNSPLHF. The CDR3 DNA reads as TGTGCCAGCAGCTTAGCAGGATATAATTCACCCCTCCACTTT.

V gene TRBV12-3 or TRBV12-4 combines with J gene TRBJ2-4, with a possible D match to TRBD2 (6 bases). This CDR3 contains 13 residues. Deletions cut 3 bases from V and 6 bases from J, with 9 bases between. Here the CDR3 reads CASSFGGVNIQYF. In DNA, the CDR3 is TGTGCCAGCAGTTTTGGCGGGGTAAACATTCAGTACTTC.

This clonotype was detected only a few times. This sequence joins TRBV11-2 and TRBJ2-1, with 9 bases fitting TRBD2. This CDR3 comprises 15 residues. Germline V gives CDR1 SGHAT, CDR2 FQNNGV. The junction had 6 bases not matched to a gene; V was cut back by 5 bases and J by 4 bases. The CDR3 bases are TGTGCCAGCAGCGCGACGAGCGGGGGGTACAATGAGCAGTTCTTC. Residues: CASSATSGGYNEQFF.

This clonotype was seen at least ten times. The chain combines TRBV12-3 or TRBV12-4 with TRBJ2-3; TRBD2 matches at 7 bases. J lost 1 base, V lost 5 bases, and 9 bases had no gene match. The CDR3 is made up of 16 amino acids. The CDR3 DNA reads TGTGCCAGCAGTCCTACTTCGAGCGGGGGCACAGATACGCAGTATTTT. It encodes CASSPTSSGGTDTQYF.

The V gene is TRBV5-1, the J gene TRBJ1-1, with TRBD1 matching 8 bases. Per germline, CDR1 SGHRS and CDR2 YFSETQ. This CDR3 is built from 16 residues. V was clipped by 0 bases and J by 1 base; unmatched bases: 5. CDR3 in amino acids: CASSLAGQGKNTEAFF. The CDR3 bases are TGCGCCAGCAGCTTGGCCGGACAGGGAAAGAACACTGAAGCTTTCTTT.

This clonotype was recorded a few times. The chain has TRBV10-3 and TRBJ1-1, with 7 bases fitting TRBD1. Looked up from germline, CDR1 is ENHRY and CDR2 is SYGVKD. V trimming: 4 bases; J trimming: 0 bases; junction bases outside the gene matches: 5. The CDR3 extends over 15 amino acids. CDR3 protein: CAISGGQSVNTEAFF. The CDR3 DNA reads TGTGCCATCAGTGGGGGACAGAGTGTGAACACTGAAGCTTTCTTT.

The table lists this clonotype with a count of one. The CDR3 reads CASSVQGLALYNEQFF. The CDR3 DNA sequence: TGTGCCAGCAGCGTCCAGGGACTAGCGTTATACAATGAGCAGTTCTTC. The chain combines TRBV7-2 with TRBJ2-1, with 10 bases that match TRBD2. Germline CDR1 is SGHTA and CDR2 is FQGNSA. V shed 5 bases, J shed 4 bases, and the junction held 8 bases outside the gene matches. This CDR3 comprises 16 residues.

The V gene is TRBV28, the J gene TRBJ2-3, with D perhaps matching TRBD1 or TRBD2 (5 bases each). The CDR3 contains 15 residues. Trimming pared 4 bases from V and 3 bases from J, leaving 14 bases between. Germline-derived CDR1 and CDR2 are MDHEN and SYDVKM. CDR3: CASSSRDQYTDTQYF. The CDR3 DNA reads as TGTGCCAGCAGTTCACGGGACCAATATACAGATACGCAGTATTTT.

This clonotype was found a few times. The chain recombines TRBV20-1 with TRBJ1-5; D unresolved. CDR1 and CDR2 from the germline V gene are DFQATT and SNEGSKA (reference sequence). V was shortened by 6 bases and J by 2 bases, with 11 bases between the two germline ends. The CDR3 loop spans 13 amino acids. The CDR3 region is CSATSGGNQPQHF. The CDR3 DNA sequence: TGCAGTGCGACAAGCGGGGGCAATCAGCCCCAGCATTTT.

This clonotype was counted between two and nine times. This chain joins TRBV20-1 and TRBJ1-2, with D unclear. Trimming stripped 2 bases from V and 3 bases from J, with 7 bases between. The CDR3 is made up of 12 amino acids. From germline, CDR1 is DFQATT and CDR2 SNEGSKA (reference sequence). The CDR3 spells CSARRQDYGYTF. DNA for the CDR3: TGCAGTGCTAGACGACAAGACTATGGCTACACCTTC.

The chain recombines TRBV7-2 with TRBJ2-2; TRBD1 aligns across 10 bases. This CDR3 region has 15 residues. V lost 2 bases to trimming and J lost 10 bases; unmatched junction nucleotides: 7. Per germline, CDR1 SGHTA and CDR2 FQGNSA. CDR3 residues: CASSLQGTGVVELFF. CDR3 nucleotide sequence: TGTGCCAGCAGCTTACAAGGGACAGGGGTTGTGGAGCTGTTTTTT. The full variable domain, rest sourced from reference TRBV7-2 and TRBJ2-2, is GAGVSQSPSNKVTEKGKDVELRCDPISGHTALYWYRQSLGQGLEFLIYFQGNSAPDKSGLPSDRFSAERTGGSVSTLTIQRTQQEDSAVYLCASSLQGTGVVELFFGEGSRLTVL.

The J gene is TRBJ2-3, the V gene TRBV7-9; TRBD2 agrees at 7 bases. The J segment lost 5 bases and the V segment lost 3 bases, leaving 8 bases of the junction unmatched. The germline V gene encodes CDR1 SEHNR and CDR2 FQNEAQ (reference sequence). The length of the CDR3 is 15 residues. The CDR3 DNA follows: TGTGCCAGCAGCTTCACGGGGGGTCTCGGAGATACGCAGTATTTT. Translated: CASSFTGGLGDTQYF.

The chain recombines TRBV7-3 with TRBJ1-6; 8 positions match TRBD1. J lost 7 bases, V lost 3 bases, and 5 bases had no gene match. The CDR3 runs 15 residues. Germline V gives CDR1 SGHTA, CDR2 FQGTGA. The CDR3 nucleotides read TGTGCCAGCAGCTTCGGCAGGGGGCCCAATTCACCCCTCCACTTT. The encoded protein is CASSFGRGPNSPLHF.

The chain recombines TRBV20-1 with TRBJ1-6; 7 bases match TRBD1. V shed 1 base and J 8 bases; nucleotides not matched to a gene: 8. The CDR3 consists of 15 residues. Germline lookup yields CDR1 DFQATT and CDR2 SNEGSKA (reference sequence). The DNA for the CDR3 is TGCAGTGCTAGAGTGGCAGGGGGTTTTGATTCACCCCTCCACTTT. This codes for CSARVAGGFDSPLHF.

The chain is built from TRBV29-1 and TRBJ1-1; perhaps TRBD1 as D (5 bases). This CDR3 is 13 amino acids long. Germline V gene sequence: CDR1 SQVTM, CDR2 ANQGSEA. V was shortened by 4 bases and J by 1 base, with 10 bases between the two germline ends. CDR3 sequence reads: CSVGGGGNTEAFF. The CDR3 DNA sequence: TGCAGCGTTGGGGGTGGGGGGAACACTGAAGCTTTCTTT.

The chain recombines TRBV30 with TRBJ2-7; D remains unclear. CDR1 is GTSNPN, CDR2 SVGIG, per germline (reference sequence). The length of the CDR3 is 15 residues. V lost 2 bases and J 1 base, leaving 15 bases between the germline ends. The CDR3 protein is CAWSPRAWDSYEQYF. The CDR3 nucleotides read TGTGCCTGGAGTCCACGAGCCTGGGATTCCTACGAGCAGTACTTC.